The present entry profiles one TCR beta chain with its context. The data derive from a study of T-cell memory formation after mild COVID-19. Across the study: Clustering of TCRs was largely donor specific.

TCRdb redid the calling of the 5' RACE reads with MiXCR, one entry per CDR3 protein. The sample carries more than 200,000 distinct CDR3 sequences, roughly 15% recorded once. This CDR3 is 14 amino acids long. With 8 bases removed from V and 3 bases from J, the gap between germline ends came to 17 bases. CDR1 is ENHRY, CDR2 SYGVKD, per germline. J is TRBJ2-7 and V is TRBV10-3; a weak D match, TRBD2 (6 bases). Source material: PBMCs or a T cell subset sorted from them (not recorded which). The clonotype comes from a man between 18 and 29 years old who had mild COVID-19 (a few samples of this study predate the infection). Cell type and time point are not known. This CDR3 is CAIGGTASGYEQYF. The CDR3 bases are TGTGCCATCGGGGGGACTGCGAGCGGCTACGAGCAGTACTTC.